The present TCR beta chain was sequenced within a study of T cells in women clearing cervical HPV infection (dated by TCRdb to about 2018). Context from the whole study: Cases were roughly 23 women with histologically confirmed HPV16-related CIN3 or worse, including a couple of invasive cancers. For cases, a median interval of roughly 150 days, with an interquartile range of 90 to 200 days, was observed between lesion detection and blood sampling. HLA typing was available for only a few women, so HLA type could not be excluded as a confounder. Five blinded duplicates per group were added as quality controls, so that 60 or so samples were obtained: 50 or so participants and 10 replicates. A median age of approximately 32 years was observed in cases versus 38 to 40 in controls, and no significant differences in baseline characteristics were found. The exploratory proof-of-principle case-control study was nested within the Guanacaste HPV Natural History Study in Costa Rica and compared TCR repertoires across cervical HPV16 outcomes. In the parent cohort, some 9,900 women aged 18 or older were enrolled in Guanacaste, Costa Rica, during about 1993 to 1995 and then followed for under nine years. Case blood was taken at the visit when the lesion was first identified, whereas control blood was taken when infection was no longer detected. Cases and controls were matched on age within five years and on year of sample collection. The 20 to 30 controls were women who cleared a single incident HPV16 infection within 12 months without developing precancer or cancer.

Using the immunoSEQ assay, multiplex PCR amplified TCR beta CDR3 regions from an average of about 1.1 ug of genomic DNA per sample. Primer bias was corrected in the assay by using a complete synthetic TCR repertoire to establish an amplification baseline. The amplicons were sequenced using the Illumina platform. Processing in the source paper ran as follows. Sequences were error-corrected by clustering with frequency ratios and a modified nearest-neighbor algorithm and were then analyzed in the immunoSEQ Analyzer with IMGT gene definitions. TCR richness and evenness were averaged over 20 rarefaction repeats at each rarefaction depth, excluding samples with fewer sequences than the depth. V, D and J gene relative abundances were compared between groups with Wilcoxon rank sum tests, applying FDR correction. For the blinded duplicates, the intraclass correlation was over 95% for TCR richness and averaged around 76% across some 66 gene segments. The table comes from immuneACCESS by way of TCRdb, which keeps in-frame sequences with V and J called. Part of the clones is missing from these tables; in studies checked, under half for an unresolved V gene and the rest for unknown reasons. Clone size and V and J calls were adopted from that table, with D and trimming inferred from the DNA. The record for this sample contains about 44,000 clones. The ten largest clonotypes hold 0.95% to 1.5% of the sample.

Every participant had a single incident cervical HPV16 infection, and prevalent HPV16 infections were excluded. Cervical HPV DNA was detected with MY09/MY11 PCR, and genotyping was done with dot-blot hybridization. Around 15 mL of heparinized blood were centrifuged, and the buffy coat was split into aliquots, frozen at -30 degrees C, and then kept at -80 degrees C. Genomic DNA was extracted from buffy coat specimens using QIAGEN kits. With respect to this clone: Its antigen remains unidentified. The CDR3 end is not reached by the read, which stops 3 residues before it; the germline J gene fills it in.

The investigation overall reported the following: TCR repertoire richness was significantly higher in CIN3+ cases than in controls across sequencing depths, while evenness did not differ. Random forest classifiers combining richness and V gene abundances distinguished cases from controls with an estimated AUC of roughly 0.8. TRBV6-7 relative abundance was lower in cases than in controls (approximately 0.1% versus 0.16%; Bonferroni P = 0.0008). Because the number of T cells in each sample was unknown, differences in richness could reflect differing T-cell content rather than repertoire biology. The cross-sectional design could not show whether associations preceded infection or resulted from it; effector/memory subsets and HPV-specific T cells were not isolated.

The germline V gene supplies CDR1 SGHRS and CDR2 YFSETQ. Trimming removed 0 bases from V and 7 bases from J, leaving 13 bases between the germline ends. The CDR3 starts with the cysteine, ends with the phenylalanine, and has 15 residues. The DNA shown is the part of the CDR3 that was read: 36 bases, in frame from base 1. The sequence joins TRBV5-1 to TRBJ1-4, with no reliable assignment of the D segment. The specimen sequenced was blood buffy coat. The sequence was obtained from a woman between 18 and 75 years old with a cervical HPV16 infection that either progressed to CIN3+ or cleared (not recorded which). Partial CDR3 DNA: TGCGCCAGCAGCTTGGGGGCCAGGATGGGTGAAAAA. Its amino acids are CASSLGARMGEK. The entire CDR3 is CASSLGARMGEKLFF.